These 32 T cell receptor beta chains were sequenced from one sample in a study of regulatory T cells in long-lasting Graves disease. HTBI primers from iRepertoire and Arm-PCR of CDR3 regions yielded the TCR beta libraries. TCRdb redid the calling of the multiplex PCR reads with MiXCR, one entry per CDR3 protein. The sample contains 400,000 to 500,000 distinct CDR3 sequences, around 21% of which appear only once. Regarding time point: persistent/refractory GD, antithyroid drugs over 5 years with positive TRAb. PBMCs provided the RNA from which the TCR library was made. The source was peripheral blood mononuclear cells (PBMCs), collected when the disease was refractory, from a patient treated with antithyroid drugs. Every receptor here comes from a female donor with Graves disease.

The chain recombines TRBV9 with TRBJ2-3; TRBD2 aligns across 9 bases. The CDR3 covers 17 residues. In germline, CDR1 is SGDLS, CDR2 YYNGEE. J lost 5 bases, V lost 0 bases, and 10 bases had no gene match. The CDR3 loop reads CASSVDPGGRALDTQYF. DNA of the CDR3: TGTGCCAGCAGCGTAGATCCTGGCGGGAGGGCCTTAGATACGCAGTATTTT.

This clonotype was seen many times. The rearrangement joins TRBV12-3 or TRBV12-4 to TRBJ1-2; D not certain. CDR3 length: 15 residues. The V and J ends lost 5 bases and 4 bases respectively, with 17 bases between them. CDR3 coding DNA: TGTGCCAGCAGTCCATCGACCCCATGGGGCTATGGCTACACCTTC. Translating gives CASSPSTPWGYGYTF.

The chain is built from TRBV7-4 and TRBJ2-1, with D possibly TRBD2 on 5 matching bases. The CDR3 totals 15 residues. Between the trimmed V and J ends, which lost 3 bases and 2 bases, there was a span of 11 bases. Looked up from germline, CDR1 is SGHVT and CDR2 is SQSDAQ. The CDR3 region has the DNA TGTGCCAGCAGCTTGGGGAGCGTTGCCTACAATGAGCAGTTCTTC. This gives the protein CASSLGSVAYNEQFF. Full variable domain (remainder filled in from reference TRBV7-4 and TRBJ2-1): GAGVSQSPRYKVAKRGRDVALRCDSISGHVTLYWYRQTLGQGSEVLTYSQSDAQRDKSGRPSGRFSAERPERSVSTLKIQRTEQGDSAVYLCASSLGSVAYNEQFFGPGTRLTVL.

This clonotype was seen only a few times. The CDR3 DNA reads as TGTGCCAGCAGTCCAGTCGAGACAATGAACACCGGGGAGCTGTTTTTT. This gives the protein CASSPVETMNTGELFF. The chain joins TRBV6-1 to TRBJ2-2; the D is unclear. Germline CDR1 is MNHNS and CDR2 is SASEGT. The CDR3 length is 16 residues. Deletions cut 5 bases from V and 1 base from J, with 14 bases between.

A note on this clonotype: A much larger clone sits a single nucleotide away, making a read error possible. This CDR3 reads CASSLSGTGHGYTF. The CDR3 DNA is TGTGCCAGCAGTTTATCCGGGACGGGCCATGGCTACACCTTC. The chain couples TRBV28 to TRBJ1-2; a weak D match, TRBD1 (5 bases). This CDR3 is built from 14 residues. V lost 1 base and J 6 bases, leaving 12 bases between the germline ends. CDR1 and CDR2 from the germline V gene are MDHEN and SYDVKM.

The rearrangement uses TRBV28 and TRBJ2-7, with 9 nucleotides matching TRBD2. CDR3 size: 11 residues. With V trimmed by 8 bases and J by 5 bases, 1 base remained unmatched. CDR1 MDHEN and CDR2 SYDVKM come from the germline V gene. The CDR3 spells CASRTSDEQYF. CDR3 coding DNA: TGTGCCAGCCGGACTAGCGACGAGCAGTACTTC.

V usage is TRBV6-1 and J usage is TRBJ1-4; 9 bases agree with TRBD1. Germline trimming cut 8 bases from V and 5 bases from J; bases unmatched to any gene: 6. Germline V gene sequence: CDR1 MNHNS, CDR2 SASEGT. CDR3 length: 14 residues. CDR3 protein: CASAPGTGNEKLFF. The CDR3 DNA follows: TGTGCCAGCGCTCCCGGGACAGGGAATGAAAAACTGTTTTTT.

The chain uses TRBV6-6 and TRBJ1-5, with 7 bases aligning to TRBD1. After removal of 0 bases from V and 5 bases from J, the junction contained 10 bases not matched to a gene. Germline CDR1 MNHNY, CDR2 SVGAGI (reference sequence). The CDR3 has 17 amino acids. CDR3: CASSYSRQGRVDQPQHF. In nucleotides, the CDR3 is TGTGCCAGCAGTTACTCGAGACAGGGAAGGGTGGATCAGCCCCAGCATTTT.

This clonotype was seen repeatedly, ten times or more. The chain has TRBV6-1 and TRBJ1-6; no definite D call. The V end was cut by 2 bases, the J end by 0 bases, with 5 bases between. CDR3 length: 15 amino acids. Germline CDR1 is MNHNS and CDR2 is SASEGT. The CDR3 region is CASSERGSYNSPLHF. CDR3 nucleotide sequence: TGTGCCAGCAGTGAACGAGGCTCCTATAATTCACCCCTCCACTTT.

The chain combines TRBV7-3 with TRBJ1-2; D not resolved. Germline lookup yields CDR1 SGHTA and CDR2 FQGTGA. The CDR3 loop spans 13 amino acids. V gave up 5 bases and J gave up 5 bases, with 12 bases separating them. CDR3 region: CASSPSPAYGYTF. CDR3 coding DNA: TGTGCCAGCAGCCCCAGTCCGGCATATGGCTACACCTTC.

This chain connects TRBV3-1 to TRBJ1-4; no firm D call. V was clipped by 0 bases and J by 6 bases, with 5 bases between them. The CDR3 is made up of 13 amino acids. The germline V gene has CDR1 LGHDT and CDR2 YNNKEL (reference sequence). The CDR3 DNA reads as TGTGCCAGCAGCCAAGATTTAGATGAAAAACTGTTTTTT. Its translation: CASSQDLDEKLFF.

This clonotype was observed once. The CDR3 carries no conserved terminal phenylalanine or tryptophan, so it likely arises from a read error. V and J are TRBV20-1 and TRBJ2-5; TRBD2 agrees at 11 bases. The CDR3 length is 16 residues. CDR1 and CDR2 from the germline V gene are DFQATT and SNEGSKA (reference sequence). The V gene end was trimmed by 5 bases and the J gene end by 3 bases; junction bases not matched to a gene: 11. CDR3 sequence reads: CSASTGTSGRKETQYL. CDR3 DNA sequence: TGCAGTGCTTCGACCGGGACTAGCGGAAGAAAAGAGACCCAGTACCTC.

A note on this clonotype: A read error may account for a junction end that differs from germline. The V call is TRBV20-1, the J call TRBJ1-1; no definite D call. The CDR3 runs 11 residues. Germline V gene sequence: CDR1 DFQATT, CDR2 SNEGSKA (reference sequence). CDR3 sequence: CSARALHEHDF. The CDR3 nucleotides are TGCAGCGCTCGGGCCCTCCACGAGCATGACTTT.

There are a few counts of this clonotype. The chain uses TRBV30 and TRBJ1-5; weak D call: TRBD1 (6 bases). Germline CDR1 is GTSNPN and CDR2 is SVGIG (reference sequence). The CDR3 extends over 13 amino acids. Between the trimmed V and J ends, which lost 5 bases and 6 bases, there was a span of 14 bases. CDR3 DNA: TGTGCCTGGGCCGCACAGGGAAGTCAGCCCCAGCATTTT. Translating it yields CAWAAQGSQPQHF.

This clonotype appeared a few times. The CDR3 loop is CASSRQANEKLFF. The CDR3 DNA reads TGTGCCAGCAGCAGACAGGCGAATGAAAAACTGTTTTTT. V is TRBV5-8 and J is TRBJ1-4; the D gene is possibly TRBD1 (6 bases). The CDR3 is 13 amino acids. CDR1 SGHTS and CDR2 YDEGEE come from the germline V gene. Trimming took off 4 bases at V and 5 bases at J, with 9 bases between the two ends.

This clonotype was observed at least ten times. V and J are TRBV11-2 and TRBJ2-2, with D perhaps matching TRBD2 (5 bases). This CDR3 has 14 residues. With 2 bases removed from V and 8 bases from J, the gap between germline ends came to 12 bases. Germline CDR1 is SGHAT and CDR2 is FQNNGV. This CDR3 is CASSLLSGMGELFF. In DNA form, the CDR3 reads TGTGCCAGCAGCTTATTATCCGGGATGGGGGAGCTGTTTTTT.

This clonotype has ten or more counts. This chain uses TRBV28 with TRBJ1-2, with D maybe TRBD1 (6 bases). V lost 8 bases and J 2 bases, leaving 15 bases between the germline ends. CDR3 length equals 14 residues. CDR1 MDHEN and CDR2 SYDVKM come from the germline V gene. CDR3 DNA: TGTGCCAGCCAAGAAGGACAGCTGAACTATGGCTACACCTTC. It specifies CASQEGQLNYGYTF.

V and J are TRBV25-1 and TRBJ1-1; weak D call: TRBD1 (5 bases). The CDR3 is made up of 12 amino acids. V lost 8 bases to trimming and J lost 4 bases, with 11 bases between them. In germline, CDR1 is MGHDK, CDR2 SYGVNS. CDR3 nucleotides: TGTGCCAGCCGTCAGGGTCCCACTGAAGCTTTCTTT. It translates to CASRQGPTEAFF.

This clonotype was counted many times. The rearrangement joins TRBV30 to TRBJ2-7, with TRBD1 as a possible D gene (5 bases). V lost 4 bases and J lost 2, with 9 bases in between. The length of the CDR3 is 12 residues. Germline V gives CDR1 GTSNPN, CDR2 SVGIG (reference sequence). This chain's CDR3 is CAWMQGTYEQYF. The CDR3 nucleotides are TGTGCCTGGATGCAGGGCACCTACGAGCAGTACTTC. The whole variable domain, remainder taken from reference TRBV30 and TRBJ2-7, is SQTIHQWPATLVQPVGSPLSLECTVEGTSNPNLYWYRQAAGRGLQLLFYSVGIGQISSEVPQNLSASRPQDRQFILSSKKLLLSDSGFYLCAWMQGTYEQYFGPGTRLTVT.

The gene calls are TRBV20-1 and TRBJ2-1; 8 nucleotides align to TRBD2. The CDR3 extends over 16 amino acids. Germline CDR1 is DFQATT and CDR2 is SNEGSKA (reference sequence). The V gene end was trimmed by 3 bases and the J gene end by 1 base; junction bases not matched to a gene: 8. CDR3 DNA sequence: TGCAGTGCTAGTGACCGGGAGGGCGTATCCTACAATGAGCAGTTCTTC. Residues: CSASDREGVSYNEQFF.

The chain has TRBV7-9 and TRBJ2-7; D uncertain. Germline assignment: CDR1 SEHNR and CDR2 FQNEAQ (reference sequence). The CDR3 contains 13 residues. The germline V and J ends were trimmed by 8 bases and 7 bases, with 18 bases remaining between them. The CDR3 loop reads CASSDKGYWEQYF. CDR3 coding DNA: TGTGCCAGCTCCGATAAAGGGTATTGGGAGCAGTACTTC.

A few counts support this clonotype. The rearrangement links TRBV12-3 or TRBV12-4 to TRBJ2-5, with a tentative D call TRBD2 (6 bases). Trimming took off 6 bases at V and 5 bases at J, with 16 bases between the two ends. CDR3 size: 14 residues. CDR3 nucleotide sequence: TGTGCCAGCAGGGAGGGTGCCGCCGGGGAGACCCAGTACTTC. Translated: CASREGAAGETQYF.

The V gene is TRBV10-2, the J gene TRBJ1-1; unclear D gene. This CDR3 spans 13 amino acids. In germline, CDR1 is WSHSY, CDR2 SAAADI. V gave up 3 bases and J gave up 9 bases, with 14 bases separating them. Here the CDR3 reads CASSDPPRDKAFF. In nucleotides, the CDR3 is TGCGCCAGCAGTGACCCCCCAAGGGATAAAGCTTTCTTT.

This clonotype was picked up many times. The V call is TRBV2, the J call TRBJ2-7; D assignment may be TRBD1 or TRBD2 (5 bases each). Between the trimmed V and J ends, which lost 3 bases and 2 bases, there was a span of 14 bases. Germline assignment: CDR1 SNHLY and CDR2 FYNNEI. This CDR3 has 15 amino acids. CDR3 in DNA: TGTGCCAGCAGTGAGGCCGGGGCACCTACCTACGAGCAGTACTTC. As protein: CASSEAGAPTYEQYF. Filled out from reference TRBV2 and TRBJ2-7, the complete variable domain reads EPEVTQTPSHQVTQMGQEVILRCVPISNHLYFYWYRQILGQKVEFLVSFYNNEISEKSEIFDDQFSVERPDGSNFTLKIRSTKLEDSAMYFCASSEAGAPTYEQYFGPGTRLTVT.

There are many counts of this clonotype. The rearrangement joins TRBV11-2 to TRBJ2-3, with D possibly matching TRBD2 (6 bases). Trimming shortened V by 11 bases and J by 5 bases, and 11 bases separated the two germline ends. This CDR3 is 11 amino acids long. CDR1 is SGHAT, CDR2 FQNNGV, per germline. CDR3 sequence reads: CAGGVGDTQYF. The CDR3 nucleotides read TGTGCCGGCGGGGTAGGAGATACGCAGTATTTT.

In its sample, this clonotype was seen a few times. The V gene is TRBV14, the J gene TRBJ1-4; D gene unclear. V was clipped by 9 bases and J by 8 bases, with 4 bases between them. Germline assignment: CDR1 SGHDN and CDR2 FVKESK. The CDR3 consists of 9 residues. The CDR3 sequence is CARTEKLFF. The CDR3, as DNA: TGTGCCAGAACGGAAAAACTGTTTTTT.

The chain is built from TRBV5-1 and TRBJ1-1, with 7 bases identical to TRBD1. This CDR3 has 12 residues. The trim removed 6 bases at V and 4 bases at J, leaving 3 bases unmatched. Looked up from germline, CDR1 is SGHRS and CDR2 is YFSETQ. Here the CDR3 reads CASTNRGTEAFF. The CDR3, as DNA: TGCGCCAGCACCAACAGGGGCACTGAAGCTTTCTTT.

The rearrangement uses TRBV20-1 and TRBJ1-6; the match to TRBD1 covers 7 bases. J lost 1 base, V lost 3 bases, and 6 bases had no gene match. Germline V gene sequence: CDR1 DFQATT, CDR2 SNEGSKA (reference sequence). This CDR3 contains 16 residues. CDR3 region: CSARVTGASYNSPLHF. The CDR3 region has the DNA TGCAGTGCTAGGGTTACAGGGGCGTCCTATAATTCACCCCTCCACTTT.

This clonotype occurred many times. The chain combines TRBV28 with TRBJ2-7; possible D gene TRBD2, 6 bases. Per germline, CDR1 MDHEN and CDR2 SYDVKM. Trimming shortened V by 4 bases and J by 7 bases, and 8 bases separated the two germline ends. The CDR3 runs to 11 residues. CDR3 in amino acids: CASSSREEQYF. CDR3 nucleotides: TGTGCCAGCAGTTCCCGGGAGGAGCAGTACTTC. The whole variable domain, remainder taken from reference TRBV28 and TRBJ2-7, is DVKVTQSSRYLVKRTGEKVFLECVQDMDHENMFWYRQDPGLGLRLIYFSYDVKMKEKGDIPEGYSVSREKKERFSLILESASTNQTSMYLCASSSREEQYFGPGTRLTVT.

The sample holds many counts of this clonotype. The V and J genes are TRBV7-2 and TRBJ1-5, with 7 positions matching TRBD1. This CDR3 is built from 15 residues. V gave up 3 bases and J gave up 7 bases; unmatched junction bases: 9. Looked up from germline, CDR1 is SGHTA and CDR2 is FQGNSA. The CDR3 sequence: CASSFRSTGQQPQHF. The CDR3 region has the DNA TGTGCCAGCAGCTTCCGATCGACAGGGCAACAGCCCCAGCATTTT.

The J gene is TRBJ2-7, the V gene TRBV6-1; D unclear. This CDR3 comprises 15 residues. The V gene lost 6 bases and the J gene lost 0 bases, with 15 bases spanning the gap. The germline CDR1 and CDR2 sequences are MNHNS and SASEGT. The CDR3 sequence: CASSLMVGDSYEQYF. In DNA form, the CDR3 reads TGTGCCAGCAGCCTAATGGTTGGTGACTCCTACGAGCAGTACTTC.

In its sample, this clonotype was seen many times. This chain uses TRBV7-8 with TRBJ2-7; D call uncertain. Germline lookup yields CDR1 SGHVS and CDR2 FQNEAQ. Trimming pared 4 bases from V and 2 bases from J, leaving 15 bases between. There are 15 residues in the CDR3. The CDR3 is CASSSRTLVAYEQYF. As DNA, the CDR3 is TGTGCCAGCAGCTCAAGAACTTTAGTTGCCTACGAGCAGTACTTC.